The T cell receptor (beta chain) described here comes from a study of beta chain features in type 1 diabetes (dated by TCRdb to the late 2010s). Some background on the complete study: Patients and healthy donors did not differ in mean age, gender distribution, total cell number or subset yield. Regulatory and stem cell-like memory subsets were obtained from only 8 patients and about 8 healthy donors, while naive and central memory subsets were obtained from all 30 or so donors. A total of some 100,000,000 sorted cells were examined across all samples, and a strong correlation was observed between cell number per subset and RNA yield. In the study, TCRB repertoires of sorted circulating CD4+ T cell subsets from recently diagnosed type 1 diabetes patients were compared with those of matched healthy donors. Study-level results and caveats: Patients with type 1 diabetes made fewer insertions and deleted more nucleotides at VDJ recombination sites, implying thymic rearrangement abnormalities. Shorter templates might have been favored by PCR, but patient and control samples were amplified and corrected together, so both groups would have been affected equally by any skew. Only small numbers of individuals were included in the HLA sub-analyses, which left unresolved whether HLA type had any influence on TCRB rearrangement. Because cDNA was sequenced instead of genomic DNA, activated cells with high expression could be over-represented, although the groups did not differ in activation or CD3 levels. Type 1 diabetes patients showed a moderate but significant shortening of TCRB CDR3 length in all four CD4+ subsets. Naive, central memory and regulatory TCRB repertoires appeared to be more similar among patients than among healthy donors.

The entire amount of isolated RNA was reverse transcribed using the High Capacity cDNA Reverse Transcription Kit, so the sequenced TCRB transcripts were expressed ones. Deep immunoSEQ sequencing was applied to naive, central memory and regulatory T cell samples, giving an average of roughly 3.6 million total reads per sample. Sorted cells were lysed in RLT buffer and RNA was extracted with DNase-treated RNeasy Micro or Mini kits, depending on cell number. Each cell subset was processed on its own to prevent cross-contamination, while patient and healthy donor samples were processed together. TCRB sequences were amplified from cDNA with the immunoSEQ multiplex PCR, producing 87-bp fragments spanning the CDR3 region. The amplicons were sequenced using the Illumina HiSeq platform. The authors processed their data as follows. Synthetic template baselines were used to correct PCR bias computationally, reads within Hamming distance 2 were collapsed, and singletons that could not be merged were discarded. By aligning reads against IMGT, V, D and J genes, CDR3 length, and insertions or deletions at six rearrangement sites were assigned. Within each subset, clonotype counts were normalized to the number of sorted cells before true diversity and Gini coefficients were calculated with the tcR R package. Repertoire sharing was quantified using the overlap coefficient calculated on TCRB nucleotide sequences. As a proxy for the pre-selection repertoire, out-of-frame TCRB sequences from naive cells were analyzed. TCRdb retrieved this table from immuneACCESS and kept in-frame rearrangements only. Not all clones are present; in checked studies, unresolved V genes account for under half, and no reason is known for the remainder. V and J calls and clone size are copied from that table; D and trimming were computed from the DNA. This sample holds over 600,000 clones; about an eighth were observed only once. The top ten hold approximately 0.11% of the sample.

A single peripheral blood draw of around 120 mL on average was collected from each donor into heparinised tubes. Using a panel that included CD45RO, CCR7, CD25, CD127, CD95 and CD27, naive, central memory, regulatory and stem cell-like memory CD4+ T cells were sorted on a BD FACSAria II. All sorted populations exceeded 95% purity. PBMCs were isolated right away by Lymphoprep density gradient centrifugation and were stained directly, without culture. So that batch effects would be minimized, each experiment stained and sorted samples in pairs, pairing one healthy donor with one patient. Regarding this clone: Its specific antigen is unknown. No much larger clonotype is one base removed from it; base qualities were not supplied.

The CDR3 holds 12 amino acids from the cysteine to the phenylalanine. The entry retains the CDR3 DNA only, 36 bases that are in frame from base 1. V sheds 5 bases and J sheds 8 bases, leaving 10 bases between their ends. As encoded in the germline V gene, CDR1 is KGHSH while CDR2 is LQKENI. The receptor was isolated from a man aged 25-45 years with type 1 diabetes. Sequencing input: naive CD4+ T cells from blood. Reading the label with the study, this specimen's cell subset or site is: true naive CD4+ T cells. The rearranged chain carries TRBV18 and TRBJ2-1; the D call is possibly TRBD1 or TRBD2, each sharing 5 bases. The CDR3 amino acid sequence is: CASSTKGHEQFF. The nucleotide sequence is TGTGCCAGCTCAACAAAGGGACATGAGCAGTTCTTC. When the CDR3 is completed using the reference TRBV18 and TRBJ2-1 genes on either side, the full variable domain is NAGVMQNPRHLVRRRGQEARLRCSPMKGHSHVYWYRQLPEEGLKFMVYLQKENIIDESGMPKERFSAEFPKEGPSILRIQQVVRGDSAAYFCASSTKGHEQFFGPGTRLTVL.